These 8 T cell receptor beta chains were sequenced from one sample in a study of T cells in Graves' hyperthyroidism and ophthalmopathy. Amplification of TCR beta CDR3 regions was performed using RNA transcripts as template. The HTBI primer set served for first-round RT-PCR of the TCR CDR3. TCRdb re-called the multiplex PCR reads through MiXCR, storing one row per CDR3 protein. The table lists approximately 610,000 distinct CDR3 sequences, approximately 15% of them singletons. Input material: blood. Receptors originate from a young woman with Graves' hyperthyroidism.

The chain joins TRBV2 to TRBJ2-7; D possibly uses TRBD1 or TRBD2 (5 bases each). Per the germline V gene, CDR1 is SNHLY and CDR2 is FYNNEI. With 7 bases removed from V and 1 base from J, the gap between germline ends came to 8 bases. The CDR3 covers 12 residues. The CDR3 region is CASIRESYEQYF. Written as DNA, the CDR3 is TGTGCCAGCATCAGGGAGTCCTACGAGCAGTACTTC.

In this sample, this clonotype turned up many times. The J gene is TRBJ2-3, the V gene TRBV5-1; maybe TRBD2 (5 bases). V lost 2 bases and J lost 4, with 14 bases in between. The CDR3 extends over 15 amino acids. The V gene's germline CDR1 is SGHRS and CDR2 YFSETQ. In DNA, the CDR3 is TGCGCCAGCAGCTTTGGCCCCGGAGGATCAGATACGCAGTATTTT. This encodes CASSFGPGGSDTQYF.

V usage is TRBV18 and J usage is TRBJ1-5, with a possible D match to TRBD1 (6 bases). The CDR3 length is 14 residues. Trimming stripped 1 base from V and 11 bases from J, with 15 bases between. CDR1 is KGHSH and CDR2 is LQKENI in the germline V gene. CDR3: CASSPRDTLLAQHF. The DNA for the CDR3 is TGTGCCAGCTCACCACGGGACACTCTCTTGGCCCAGCATTTT.

A single count supports this clonotype. The rearrangement uses TRBV11-2 and TRBJ2-3, with 8 bases fitting TRBD1. There are 15 residues in the CDR3. Germline CDR1 is SGHAT and CDR2 is FQNNGV. J gave up 0 bases and V 4 bases, and 3 bases lay outside the gene matches. In DNA form, the CDR3 reads TGTGCCAGCAGCTCGGGACAGGCTAGCACAGATACGCAGTATTTT. This gives the protein CASSSGQASTDTQYF.

This clonotype was detected ten times or more. The J gene is TRBJ1-1, the V gene TRBV11-2; weak D call: TRBD1 (5 bases). The V gene lost 5 bases and the J gene lost 0 bases, with 10 bases spanning the gap. Germline V gene lookup returns CDR1 SGHAT and CDR2 FQNNGV. This CDR3 is built from 14 residues. CDR3 coding DNA: TGTGCCAGCAGCCACGACAGTCTGAACACTGAAGCTTTCTTT. Its protein product is CASSHDSLNTEAFF.

This clonotype has at least ten counts. This rearrangement joins TRBV12-3 or TRBV12-4 to TRBJ2-7, with TRBD1 matching over 10 bases. V lost 6 bases to trimming and J lost 3 bases; unmatched junction nucleotides: 5. The CDR3 runs 14 residues. Here the CDR3 DNA reads TGTGCCAGCAGCCCGGGACAGGGGATCTACGAGCAGTACTTC. It yields the protein CASSPGQGIYEQYF.

The gene calls are TRBV25-1 and TRBJ1-1; 8 bases are shared with TRBD1. From germline, CDR1 is MGHDK and CDR2 SYGVNS. The CDR3 runs 15 residues. V lost 4 bases and J lost 1; bases outside the gene matches: 5. Written as DNA, the CDR3 is TGTGCCAGCAGTGGGGCAGGGGGCCCGAACACTGAAGCTTTCTTT. Translating it yields CASSGAGGPNTEAFF.

The genes are TRBV14 and TRBJ2-1; D not certain. Trimming removed 2 bases at V and 5 bases at J, with 10 bases between. CDR1 and CDR2 (germline): SGHDN, FVKESK. CDR3 length: 14 residues. The CDR3 loop is CASSQRAWNNEQFF. The CDR3 DNA is TGTGCCAGCAGCCAACGTGCCTGGAACAATGAGCAGTTCTTC.